This T cell receptor beta chain was captured in a study of blood T cell repertoires in COVID-19 (dated by TCRdb to the early 2020s). Regarding the complete study: The collaborator samples originated in the United States, Italy and Spain and spanned the acute and convalescent phases of COVID-19. The samples were drawn from two sources: the first 160 participants of the ongoing ImmuneRACE study, and 1,200 or so subjects contributed by 6 global collaborators. The prospective study material was composed of cDNA or gDNA derived from T cells, B-cell-depleted T cells, or PBMCs. Deeply sampled blood TCRbeta repertoires from subjects exposed to, actively infected with, or recovered from COVID-19 were included in the dataset. A de-identified subject ID, COVID-19 status, age in years and sex were almost always included in the sample metadata. A freely available public database, intended as a resource for researchers studying the immune response to SARS-CoV-2, is where the repertoires were released. HLA class I and class II types, where available, came from metadata supplied by the sample provider rather than from assay-based typing.

The germline V gene yields SNHLY for CDR1 and FYNNEI for CDR2. V is cut by 1 base and J by 5 bases, and the space between the germline ends is 11 bases. Measured from the cysteine to the phenylalanine, the CDR3 is 14 residues long. The sequence is cut down to CDR3 DNA, 42 bases in frame from base 1. The immunoSEQ Assay, a bias-controlled multiplex PCR, was used to amplify TCRbeta CDR3 regions from genomic DNA. The published analysis was carried out like this. The number of nucleated cells in each sample was estimated by amplification of reference gene primers within the assay. Sequence reads were collapsed and filtered to measure the absolute abundance of every unique TCRbeta CDR3 rearrangement. For each sample, productive Simpson clonality was calculated as the square root of Simpson's diversity index over productive rearrangements. TCRdb limited this immuneACCESS table to in-frame rearrangements with V and J called. A share of clones is missing; checked studies link under half to unresolved V genes, and the rest is unexplained. D and trimming come from the DNA, and the V and J calls and clone size come from that table. Present in this sample are about 70,000 clones, roughly 80% of which were seen just once. The ten largest account for approximately 1.7% of the sample.

Here is what the overall study found, with its caveats: Clinical and demographic metadata were provided uncurated, with the amount varying by source and participant.

Whole blood was collected in K2EDTA tubes by collaborating institutions according to the institutions' own protocols. For TCRbeta analysis, collaborator samples were shipped as frozen whole blood, as isolated PBMCs, or as DNA extracted from either sample type. This clone turned up a few times. The target of this receptor is not known. It has no much larger one-base neighbor in the sample; base qualities were not kept. The sequence was collected from a woman aged 60 to 75 with acute or convalescent COVID-19. The specimen was peripheral blood. The rearranged chain carries TRBV2 and TRBJ1-2; 5 matching bases give a weak D call of TRBD1. In nucleotide form, the sequence is TGTGCCAGCAGTGAAGAGAACAGGAAATATGGCTACACCTTC. It translates as CASSEENRKYGYTF.